This passage covers 5 T cell receptor beta chains from one sample sequenced in a study of blood T cell repertoires in COVID-19 (dated by TCRdb to 2020 to 2021). Receptor libraries were prepared by the immunoSEQ multiplex PCR assay. Drawn from immuneACCESS, this table holds only the in-frame rearrangements with V and J called that TCRdb kept. Clones are partly lost; checked studies trace under half to an unresolved V gene and leave the rest unexplained. In this sample the table shows about 260,000 clones, approximately 90% of which occur a single time. The top ten hold 3.5% to 4.5% of the sample. The source material was peripheral blood. The receptors here all came from a woman aged 40 to 55 with acute or convalescent COVID-19.

The rearrangement uses TRBV5-1 and TRBJ1-2; TRBD1 matches 9 bases. The V and J ends lost 3 bases and 6 bases, in that order; junction bases with no gene match: 12. This CDR3 has 16 amino acids. Germline CDR1 is SGHRS and CDR2 is YFSETQ. Here the CDR3 reads CASSYGQGTFVNGYTF. In nucleotides, the CDR3 is TGCGCCAGCAGCTACGGACAGGGGACGTTTGTGAATGGCTACACCTTC.

The chain employs TRBV5-1 and TRBJ2-5; 8 nucleotides agree with TRBD1. The CDR3 is 16 residues long. Germline CDR1 SGHRS, CDR2 YFSETQ. V shed 3 bases and J 2 bases; nucleotides not matched to a gene: 9. The CDR3 DNA follows: TGCGCCAGCAGCTCTCCGGGACAGGATACTCAAGAGACCCAGTACTTC. This translates into CASSSPGQDTQETQYF.

CDR3 loop: CASSTQEETQYF. Written as DNA, the CDR3 is TGTGCCAGCAGCACACAGGAAGAGACCCAGTACTTC. The chain uses TRBV11-2 and TRBJ2-5; a possible D gene is TRBD1 (5 bases). V dropped 5 bases and J dropped 3 bases, with 7 bases sitting between them. CDR1 and CDR2 from the germline V gene are SGHAT and FQNNGV. The CDR3 is 12 residues long.

This chain uses TRBV28 with TRBJ1-5; 8 bases are shared with TRBD1. This CDR3 region has 14 residues. V trimming: 5 bases; J trimming: 6 bases; junction bases outside the gene matches: 6. CDR1 is MDHEN, CDR2 SYDVKM, per germline. CDR3 nucleotides: TGTGCCAGCAGTCTCCCGACAGGGGTTCAGCCCCAGCATTTT. It codes for CASSLPTGVQPQHF.

The J gene is TRBJ2-3, the V gene TRBV7-8; 15 positions agree with TRBD2. The CDR3 is 15 residues long. Germline trimming cut 8 bases from V and 3 bases from J; bases unmatched to any gene: 3. The germline V gene encodes CDR1 SGHVS and CDR2 FQNEAQ. The CDR3 reads CASGLAGGMTDTQYF. The CDR3 DNA reads TGTGCCAGCGGACTAGCGGGGGGGATGACAGATACGCAGTATTTT.